Below, 21 T cell receptor beta chains from the same sample are listed, as sequenced in a study of early T cells in non-severe SARS-CoV-2 infection. TCRdb re-derived calls from the 5' RACE reads in MiXCR, one entry per CDR3 protein. The table records under 60,000 distinct CDR3 sequences, about 10% of them present only once. The sequenced material came from whole blood. The receptors come from an adult who was a healthcare worker with PCR-confirmed SARS-CoV-2 infection or an uninfected control (not recorded which).

V usage is TRBV20-1 and J usage is TRBJ1-5; D may be TRBD1 (5 bases). CDR1 is DFQATT and CDR2 is SNEGSKA in the germline V gene (reference sequence). The CDR3 runs 14 residues. The germline V and J ends were trimmed by 0 bases and 4 bases, with 10 bases remaining between them. The CDR3 region is CSAREQRGNQPQHF. The CDR3 DNA reads TGCAGTGCTAGAGAACAGCGGGGGAATCAGCCCCAGCATTTT.

This clonotype was observed a handful of times. V and J are TRBV6-6 and TRBJ1-6, with D possibly TRBD1 on 5 matching bases. CDR1 is MNHNY and CDR2 is SVGAGI in the germline V gene (reference sequence). V shed 8 bases and J shed 9 bases, with 17 bases lying between them. The CDR3 totals 14 residues. The CDR3 protein is CASRPGVGSSPLHF. The CDR3 DNA is TGTGCCAGCCGGCCGGGGGTGGGGTCTTCACCCCTCCACTTT.

In this sample, this clonotype turned up a few times. This chain joins TRBV2 and TRBJ2-2, with TRBD2 as a possible D gene (6 bases). CDR3 length: 14 amino acids. V was trimmed by 1 base and J by 5 bases, leaving 8 bases between them. The V gene's germline CDR1 is SNHLY and CDR2 FYNNEI. The CDR3 nucleotides are TGTGCCAGCAGTGAAGTGCGGGAAACCGGGGAGCTGTTTTTT. Its translation: CASSEVRETGELFF.

This clonotype was counted only a few times. V usage is TRBV7-2 and J usage is TRBJ2-7; 9 bases agree with TRBD2. This CDR3 is built from 15 residues. CDR1 is SGHTA, CDR2 FQGNSA, per germline. The ends lost 1 base at V and 3 bases at J; junction bases unmatched: 4. The CDR3 sequence is CASSLVGSGGYEQYF. The CDR3 nucleotides are TGTGCCAGCAGCTTAGTCGGTAGCGGGGGCTACGAGCAGTACTTC.

The chain combines TRBV7-9 with TRBJ1-2; 8 positions agree with TRBD1. The CDR3 extends over 12 amino acids. Germline V gene lookup returns CDR1 SEHNR and CDR2 FQNEAQ (reference sequence). V lost 4 bases, J lost 6 bases, and 1 base stayed unmatched. The CDR3 here is CASSSTGDGYTF. In DNA, the CDR3 is TGTGCCAGCAGCTCGACAGGGGATGGCTACACCTTC.

This sequence joins TRBV6-2 or TRBV6-3 and TRBJ2-2, with 11 nucleotides matching TRBD1. With 5 bases clipped from V and 0 bases from J, the junction kept 5 bases outside the gene matches. CDR1 is MNHEY, CDR2 SVGEGT, per germline. CDR3 length: 17 amino acids. CDR3 loop: CASSQKGQGANTGELFF. Written as DNA, the CDR3 is TGTGCCAGCAGTCAGAAGGGACAGGGGGCGAACACCGGGGAGCTGTTTTTT.

This clonotype came up many times. The chain couples TRBV18 to TRBJ1-1, with 8 bases fitting TRBD1. The CDR3 is 17 residues long. Trimming removed 1 base from V and 1 base from J; junction bases left unmatched: 8. Looked up from germline, CDR1 is KGHSH and CDR2 is LQKENI. The CDR3 region is CASSPLMTGDRNTEAFF. In DNA form, the CDR3 reads TGTGCCAGCTCACCACTAATGACAGGGGATCGGAACACTGAAGCTTTCTTT.

In its sample, this clonotype was seen many times. This chain connects TRBV7-9 to TRBJ2-3; 7 bases agree with TRBD1. With V trimmed by 4 bases and J by 6 bases, 7 bases remained unmatched. This CDR3 has 14 residues. The germline V gene has CDR1 SEHNR and CDR2 FQNEAQ (reference sequence). CDR3 region: CASSSRQGADTQYF. CDR3 nucleotides: TGTGCCAGCAGCTCGCGACAGGGAGCGGATACGCAGTATTTT.

The chain is built from TRBV20-1 and TRBJ2-3, with a tentative D call TRBD2 (5 bases). V shed 6 bases and J shed 1 base, with 11 bases lying between them. This CDR3 has 13 amino acids. Germline V gene lookup returns CDR1 DFQATT and CDR2 SNEGSKA (reference sequence). CDR3 amino acids: CSAPIGGTDTQYF. CDR3 sequence (DNA): TGCAGTGCCCCAATCGGGGGCACAGATACGCAGTATTTT.

This clonotype was counted a few times. This chain uses TRBV6-2 or TRBV6-3 with TRBJ2-7; D perhaps matches TRBD2 (5 bases). Germline CDR1 and CDR2: MNHEY and SVGEGT. V was cut by 0 bases and J by 0 bases, with 6 bases left in between. The CDR3 covers 14 residues. The CDR3 DNA reads TGTGCCAGCAGTTACTCGGGGAGCTCCTACGAGCAGTACTTC. Its protein product is CASSYSGSSYEQYF.

This clonotype showed up many times. V and J are TRBV5-1 and TRBJ2-2; unclear D gene. This CDR3 spans 16 amino acids. V lost 0 bases and J 0 bases, leaving 9 bases between the germline ends. Germline V gene data show CDR1 as SGHRS and CDR2 as YFSETQ. The CDR3 reads CASSLETGTNTGELFF. The CDR3 DNA sequence: TGCGCCAGCAGCTTGGAGACTGGAACGAACACCGGGGAGCTGTTTTTT.

This rearrangement joins TRBV20-1 to TRBJ1-1; no definite D call. V lost 1 base and J lost 2, with 8 bases in between. Germline CDR1 is DFQATT and CDR2 is SNEGSKA (reference sequence). This CDR3 contains 13 residues. This CDR3 is CSARGSGNTEAFF. The CDR3 DNA reads as TGCAGTGCTAGAGGTAGCGGTAACACTGAAGCTTTCTTT.

At least ten counts were recorded for this clonotype. V and J are TRBV7-6 and TRBJ2-2; D call uncertain. Trimming took 7 bases from V and 2 from J, leaving 8 bases between them. The CDR3 spans 13 residues. Germline V gene sequence: CDR1 SGHVS, CDR2 FNYEAQ. CDR3 region: CASTSRNTGELFF. The DNA of the CDR3 is TGTGCCAGCACCTCCCGCAACACCGGGGAGCTGTTTTTT.

The genes are TRBV20-1 and TRBJ2-1; possibly TRBD2 for D (6 bases). Germline-derived CDR1 and CDR2 are DFQATT and SNEGSKA (reference sequence). The CDR3 consists of 16 residues. V gave up 2 bases and J gave up 1 base, with 15 bases separating them. CDR3 DNA sequence: TGCAGTGCTAGAAGAGTCGACGGAGGGTCCTACAATGAGCAGTTCTTC. Amino acids: CSARRVDGGSYNEQFF.

This clonotype showed up just a few times. The J gene is TRBJ2-7, the V gene TRBV20-1, with D perhaps given as TRBD1 or TRBD2 (5 bases each). The germline V gene has CDR1 DFQATT and CDR2 SNEGSKA (reference sequence). CDR3 length equals 12 residues. With 3 bases removed from V and 1 base from J, the gap between germline ends came to 7 bases. CDR3 nucleotides: TGCAGTGCTAGGGGGGTTTCCTACGAGCAGTACTTC. Residues: CSARGVSYEQYF.

The J gene is TRBJ2-1, the V gene TRBV2, with 9 bases matching TRBD1. Germline V CDR1 and CDR2: SNHLY, FYNNEI. Trimming took 8 bases from V and 4 from J; bases not matched to a gene: 6. The CDR3 sequence is 14 residues long. CDR3 sequence reads: CASGAGQGYNEQFF. The DNA for the CDR3 is TGTGCCAGCGGAGCGGGACAGGGTTACAATGAGCAGTTCTTC. Variable domain in full (rest from reference TRBV2 and TRBJ2-1): EPEVTQTPSHQVTQMGQEVILRCVPISNHLYFYWYRQILGQKVEFLVSFYNNEISEKSEIFDDQFSVERPDGSNFTLKIRSTKLEDSAMYFCASGAGQGYNEQFFGPGTRLTVL.

This clonotype was observed many times. The chain employs TRBV20-1 and TRBJ2-7; 9 bases are a match to TRBD2. Germline CDR1 is DFQATT and CDR2 is SNEGSKA (reference sequence). The CDR3 is 14 residues long. Unmatched junction bases numbered 8, after V lost 3 bases and J lost 5 bases. The CDR3 DNA is TGCAGTGCTAGCTCCGGGACTAGCCTCAACGAGCAGTACTTC. This translates into CSASSGTSLNEQYF.

This clonotype was detected only a few times. The CDR3 sequence: CASTRSGTSNGSAKNIQYF. DNA for the CDR3: TGTGCCAGCACGCGATCCGGGACTAGCAATGGGTCAGCCAAAAACATTCAGTACTTC. The V call is TRBV6-5, the J call TRBJ2-4; 9 bases match TRBD2. Germline V gene lookup returns CDR1 MNHEY and CDR2 SVGAGI. The CDR3 is made up of 19 amino acids. Losses at the gene ends were 7 bases for V and 0 bases for J; bases not matched to a gene: 16.

This clonotype was observed at least ten times. This chain links TRBV2 with TRBJ1-4; weak D call: TRBD1 (5 bases). Germline loops: CDR1 SNHLY, CDR2 FYNNEI. V was trimmed by 4 bases and J by 5 bases, leaving 11 bases between them. This CDR3 comprises 14 residues. This CDR3 is CASSGIGGNEKLFF. Written as DNA, the CDR3 is TGTGCCAGCAGTGGGATCGGGGGGAATGAAAAACTGTTTTTT.

This clonotype was seen at least ten times. The chain's CDR3 is CASSVQGPQETQYF. The CDR3 DNA sequence: TGCGCCAGCAGCGTACAGGGCCCCCAAGAGACCCAGTACTTC. The gene calls are TRBV5-1 and TRBJ2-5; D is perhaps TRBD1 (6 bases). The V and J ends lost 4 bases and 1 base respectively, with 11 bases between them. This CDR3 has 14 residues. Germline-derived CDR1 and CDR2 are SGHRS and YFSETQ. Variable domain in full (rest from reference TRBV5-1 and TRBJ2-5): KAGVTQTPRYLIKTRGQQVTLSCSPISGHRSVSWYQQTPGQGLQFLFEYFSETQRNKGNFPGRFSGRQFSNSRSEMNVSTLELGDSALYLCASSVQGPQETQYFGPGTRLLVL.

There are a few counts of this clonotype. The gene calls are TRBV20-1 and TRBJ2-5; tentative D call: TRBD2 (6 bases). Trimming pared 6 bases from V and 2 bases from J, leaving 16 bases between. CDR1 is DFQATT and CDR2 is SNEGSKA in the germline V gene (reference sequence). CDR3 length: 14 amino acids. CDR3 region: CSARSLADQETQYF. Here the CDR3 DNA reads TGCAGTGCGAGAAGCTTAGCGGATCAAGAGACCCAGTACTTC.